This TCR beta chain derives from a study of blood T cell repertoires in COVID-19. Study-wide background: The samples span acute and convalescent COVID-19 from the United States, Italy and Spain. T cells, B-cell-depleted T cells, or PBMCs provided the cDNA or gDNA that served as material.

The table came from immunoSEQ multiplex PCR; TCRdb's copy has only in-frame clones and leaves some out. The sample carries 150,000 to 200,000 clones, 79% recorded once. Germline trimming cut 0 bases from V and 6 bases from J; bases unmatched to any gene: 9. This CDR3 contains 17 residues. The germline V gene has CDR1 SGHRS and CDR2 YFSETQ. The clonotype originates from a man in his 60s with active or convalescent COVID-19. This chain links TRBV5-1 with TRBJ2-1; 10 bases line up with TRBD2. Sequenced sample: peripheral blood. CDR3 DNA: TGCGCCAGCAGCTTGGTTCCTAGCGGGAGTTCGGGCAATGAGCAGTTCTTC. This sequence encodes CASSLVPSGSSGNEQFF. The entire variable domain, with the rest obtained from reference TRBV5-1 and TRBJ2-1, is as follows: KAGVTQTPRYLIKTRGQQVTLSCSPISGHRSVSWYQQTPGQGLQFLFEYFSETQRNKGNFPGRFSGRQFSNSRSEMNVSTLELGDSALYLCASSLVPSGSSGNEQFFGPGTRLTVL.